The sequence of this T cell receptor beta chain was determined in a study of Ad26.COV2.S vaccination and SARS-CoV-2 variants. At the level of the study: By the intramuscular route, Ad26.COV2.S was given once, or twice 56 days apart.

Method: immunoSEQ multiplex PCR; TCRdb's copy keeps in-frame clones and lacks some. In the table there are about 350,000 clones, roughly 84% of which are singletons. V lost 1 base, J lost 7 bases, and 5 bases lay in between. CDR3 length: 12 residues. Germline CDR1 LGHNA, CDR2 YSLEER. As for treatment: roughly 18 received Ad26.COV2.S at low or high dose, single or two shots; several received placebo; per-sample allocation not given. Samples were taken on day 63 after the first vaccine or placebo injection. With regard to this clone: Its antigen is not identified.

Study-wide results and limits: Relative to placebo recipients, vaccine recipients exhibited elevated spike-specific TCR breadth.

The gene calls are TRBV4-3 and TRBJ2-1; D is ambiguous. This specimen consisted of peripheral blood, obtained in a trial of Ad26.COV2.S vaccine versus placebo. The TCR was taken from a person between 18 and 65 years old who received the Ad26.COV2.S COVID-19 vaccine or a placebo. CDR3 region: CASSQGVNEQFF. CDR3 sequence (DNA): TGCGCCAGCAGCCAAGGGGTTAATGAGCAGTTCTTC.